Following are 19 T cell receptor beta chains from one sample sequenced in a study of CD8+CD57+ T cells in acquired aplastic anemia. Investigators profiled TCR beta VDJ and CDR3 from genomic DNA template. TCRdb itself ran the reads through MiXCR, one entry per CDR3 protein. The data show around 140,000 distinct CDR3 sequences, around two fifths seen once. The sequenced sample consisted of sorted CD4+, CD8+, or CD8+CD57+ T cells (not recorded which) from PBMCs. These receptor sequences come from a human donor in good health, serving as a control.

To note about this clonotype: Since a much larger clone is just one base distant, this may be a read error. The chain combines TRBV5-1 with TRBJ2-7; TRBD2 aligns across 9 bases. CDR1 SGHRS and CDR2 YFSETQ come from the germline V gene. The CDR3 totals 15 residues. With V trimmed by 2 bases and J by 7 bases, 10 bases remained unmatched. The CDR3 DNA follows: TGCGCCAGCAGCTTAGGGGCGGGGGGGCCGGATGAGCAGTACTTC. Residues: CASSLGAGGPDEQYF.

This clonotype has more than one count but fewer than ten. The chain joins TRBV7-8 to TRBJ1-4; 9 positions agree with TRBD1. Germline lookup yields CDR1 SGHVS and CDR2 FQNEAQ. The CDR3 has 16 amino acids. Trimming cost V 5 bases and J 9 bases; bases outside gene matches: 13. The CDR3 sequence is CASSPLWTGVRQKLFF. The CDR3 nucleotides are TGTGCCAGCAGCCCCCTGTGGACAGGGGTGAGGCAAAAACTGTTTTTT.

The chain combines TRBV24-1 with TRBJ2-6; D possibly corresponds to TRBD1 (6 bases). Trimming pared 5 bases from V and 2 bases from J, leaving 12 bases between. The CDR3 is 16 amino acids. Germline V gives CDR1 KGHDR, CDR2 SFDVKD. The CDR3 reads CATSGNRDPGANVLTF. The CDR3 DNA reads TGTGCCACCAGTGGTAACAGGGACCCTGGGGCCAACGTCCTGACTTTC.

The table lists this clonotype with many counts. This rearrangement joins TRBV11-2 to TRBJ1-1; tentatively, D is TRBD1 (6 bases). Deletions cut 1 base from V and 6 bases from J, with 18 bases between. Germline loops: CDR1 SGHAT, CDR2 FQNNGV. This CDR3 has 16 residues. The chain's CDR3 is CASSLGAGAMYAEAFF. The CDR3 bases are TGTGCCAGCAGCTTAGGGGCGGGGGCCATGTACGCTGAAGCTTTCTTT.

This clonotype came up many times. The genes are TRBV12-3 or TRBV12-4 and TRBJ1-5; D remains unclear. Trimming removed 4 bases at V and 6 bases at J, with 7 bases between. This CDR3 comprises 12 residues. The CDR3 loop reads CASSSVSQPQHF. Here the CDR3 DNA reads TGTGCCAGCAGTTCCGTAAGTCAGCCCCAGCATTTT.

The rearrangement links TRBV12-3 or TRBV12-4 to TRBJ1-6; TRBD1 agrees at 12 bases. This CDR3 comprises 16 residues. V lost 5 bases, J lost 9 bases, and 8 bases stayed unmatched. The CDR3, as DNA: TGTGCCAGCAGTACCCGGGACAGGGGGCATATTTCACCCCTCCACTTT. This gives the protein CASSTRDRGHISPLHF.

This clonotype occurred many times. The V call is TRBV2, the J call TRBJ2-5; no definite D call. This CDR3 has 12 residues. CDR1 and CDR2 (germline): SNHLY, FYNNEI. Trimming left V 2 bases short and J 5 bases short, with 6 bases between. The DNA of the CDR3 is TGTGCCAGCAGTGAATTGGGGGAGACCCAGTACTTC. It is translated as CASSELGETQYF.

The CDR3 DNA is TGTGCCACCAGCAGAGATTTGGCATCATCCGTCGAGCAGTACTTC. It is translated as CATSRDLASSVEQYF. The chain employs TRBV15 and TRBJ2-7; D is ambiguous. Trimming removed 0 bases from V and 6 bases from J, with 15 bases in between. This CDR3 is built from 15 residues. CDR1 and CDR2 from the germline V gene are LNHNV and YYDKDF (reference sequence).

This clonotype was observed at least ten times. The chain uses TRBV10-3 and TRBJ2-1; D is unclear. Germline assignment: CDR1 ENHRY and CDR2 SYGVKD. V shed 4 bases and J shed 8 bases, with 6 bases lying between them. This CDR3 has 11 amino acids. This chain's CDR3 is CAISARDEQFF. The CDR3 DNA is TGTGCCATCAGTGCAAGGGATGAGCAGTTCTTC.

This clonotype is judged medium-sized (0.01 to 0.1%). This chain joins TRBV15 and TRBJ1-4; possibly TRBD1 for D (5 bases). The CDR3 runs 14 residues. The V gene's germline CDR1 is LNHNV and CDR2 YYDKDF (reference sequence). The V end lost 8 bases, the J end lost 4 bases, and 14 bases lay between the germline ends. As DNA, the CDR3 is TGTGCCACCGTCCGGGACGGCAATAATGAAAAACTGTTTTTT. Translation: CATVRDGNNEKLFF. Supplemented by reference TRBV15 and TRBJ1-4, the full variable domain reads DAMVIQNPRYQVTQFGKPVTLSCSQTLNHNVMYWYQQKSSQAPKLLFHYYDKDFNNEADTPDNFQSRRPNTSFCFLDIRSPGLGDTAMYLCATVRDGNNEKLFFGSGTQLSVL.

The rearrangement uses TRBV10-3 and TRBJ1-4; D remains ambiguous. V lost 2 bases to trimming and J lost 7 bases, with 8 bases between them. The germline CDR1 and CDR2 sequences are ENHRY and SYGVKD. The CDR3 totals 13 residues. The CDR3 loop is CAISETSTEKLFF. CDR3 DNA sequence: TGTGCCATCAGTGAGACAAGTACTGAAAAACTGTTTTTT.

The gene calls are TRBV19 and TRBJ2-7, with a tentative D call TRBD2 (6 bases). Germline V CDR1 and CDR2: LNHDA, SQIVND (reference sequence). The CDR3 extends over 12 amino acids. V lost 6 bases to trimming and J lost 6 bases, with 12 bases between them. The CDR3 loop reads CASSKTSAEQYF. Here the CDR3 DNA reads TGTGCCAGTAGCAAGACTAGTGCCGAGCAGTACTTC.

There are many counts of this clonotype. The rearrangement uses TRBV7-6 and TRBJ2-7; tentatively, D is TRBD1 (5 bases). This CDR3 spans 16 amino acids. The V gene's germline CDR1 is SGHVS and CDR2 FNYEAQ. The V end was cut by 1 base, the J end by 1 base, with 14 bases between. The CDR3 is CASSLEVDRFSYEQYF. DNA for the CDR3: TGTGCCAGCAGCTTAGAGGTTGACAGATTTTCCTACGAGCAGTACTTC.

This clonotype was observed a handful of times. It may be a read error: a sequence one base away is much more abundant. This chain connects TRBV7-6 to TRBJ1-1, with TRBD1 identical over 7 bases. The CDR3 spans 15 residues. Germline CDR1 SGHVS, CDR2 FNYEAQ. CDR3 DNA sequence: TGTGCCAGCACCAAGACGAGAGGGGGCAATACTGAAGCTTCCTTT. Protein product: CASTKTRGGNTEASF.

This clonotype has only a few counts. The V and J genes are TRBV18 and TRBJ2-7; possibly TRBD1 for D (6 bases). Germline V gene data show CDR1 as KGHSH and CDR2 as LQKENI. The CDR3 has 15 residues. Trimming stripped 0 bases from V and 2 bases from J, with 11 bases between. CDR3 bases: TGTGCCAGCTCACCACCGAACCCAGGGGCCTACGAGCAGTACTTC. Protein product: CASSPPNPGAYEQYF.

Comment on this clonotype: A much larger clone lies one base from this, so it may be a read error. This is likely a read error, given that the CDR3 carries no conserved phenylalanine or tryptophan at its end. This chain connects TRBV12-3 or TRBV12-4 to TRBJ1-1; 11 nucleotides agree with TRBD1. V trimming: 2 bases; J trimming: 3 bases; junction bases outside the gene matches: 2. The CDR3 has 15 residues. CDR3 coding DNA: TGTGCCAGCAGTTTAATGGGACAGGGGGACACTGAAGCTTTCTAT. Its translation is CASSLMGQGDTEAFY.

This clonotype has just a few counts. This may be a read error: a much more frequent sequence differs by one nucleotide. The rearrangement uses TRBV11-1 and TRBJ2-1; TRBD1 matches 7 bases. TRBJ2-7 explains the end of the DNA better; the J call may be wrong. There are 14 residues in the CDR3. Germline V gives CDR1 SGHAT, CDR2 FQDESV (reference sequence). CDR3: CASSSYRGNNEQYF. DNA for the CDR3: TGTGCCAGCAGCTCCTACAGGGGCAACAATGAGCAGTACTTC.

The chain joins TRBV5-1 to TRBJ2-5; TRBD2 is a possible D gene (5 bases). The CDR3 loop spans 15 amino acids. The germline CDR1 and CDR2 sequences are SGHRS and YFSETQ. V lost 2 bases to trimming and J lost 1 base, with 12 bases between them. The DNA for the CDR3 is TGCGCCAGCAGCTTCTATGGAGGTCGCCAAGAGACCCAGTACTTC. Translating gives CASSFYGGRQETQYF.

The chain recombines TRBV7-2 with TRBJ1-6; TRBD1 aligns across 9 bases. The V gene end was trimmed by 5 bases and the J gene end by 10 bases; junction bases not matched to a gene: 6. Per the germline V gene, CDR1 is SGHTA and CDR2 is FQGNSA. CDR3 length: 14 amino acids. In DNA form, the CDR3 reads TGTGCCAGCAGCCCTGACAGGGGGGGATCACCCCTCCACTTT. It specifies CASSPDRGGSPLHF.